This TCR beta chain was identified during a study of blood T cell repertoires in COVID-19. Study as a whole: Spain, Italy and the United States supplied samples that represented acute and convalescent COVID-19. In each case, the material was cDNA or gDNA derived from T cells, B-cell-depleted T cells, or PBMCs.

The CDR3 has 17 amino acids. Germline V gene sequence: CDR1 LGHDT, CDR2 YNNKEL (reference sequence). Unmatched junction bases numbered 3, after V lost 0 bases and J lost 4 bases. All enrollees were about 18 to 100 years old and from roughly 22 US areas. Original processing methods: From reference gene primer amplification, estimates of nucleated cell counts were derived. Here immunoSEQ multiplex PCR was the method, and the copy in TCRdb shows in-frame clones only, minus some. Clone size and V and J calls were adopted from that table, with D and trimming inferred from the DNA. The sample shows about 210,000 clones, around 82% of them seen only once.

The chain uses TRBV3-1 (or the pseudogene TRBV3-2) and TRBJ2-1; TRBD2 agrees at 13 bases. The specimen was PBMCs or T cells enriched from blood (not recorded which). This receptor was taken from a man between 25 and 39 years old with acute COVID-19. The CDR3 loop is CASSQELAGGLYNEQFF. For the CDR3, the DNA is TGTGCCAGCAGCCAAGAACTAGCGGGGGGGCTGTACAATGAGCAGTTCTTC.